This section outlines one TCR beta chain sequence together with its context. The sample belongs to a study of control samples from healthy donors and cancer patients. Method: immunoSEQ multiplex PCR; TCRdb's copy keeps in-frame clones and lacks some. This sample yields around 140,000 clones, of which 90% to 95% are seen a single time; less than 6% belongs to the top ten. Losses at the gene ends were 6 bases for V and 5 bases for J; bases not matched to a gene: 6. Looked up from germline, CDR1 is MNHEY and CDR2 is SMNVEV (reference sequence). The CDR3 is made up of 14 amino acids. Specimen: blood. The rearrangement uses TRBV27 and TRBJ2-2; 7 nucleotides agree with TRBD1. The sequence was obtained from a man aged 18 to 30 in good health. Here the CDR3 reads CASSLGTATGELFF. In DNA, the CDR3 is TGTGCCAGCAGCCTCGGGACAGCGACCGGGGAGCTGTTTTTT.